Listed below are T cell receptor beta chains from one sample, sequenced in a study of cytomegalovirus exposure and HLA in healthy donors. This table comes from immunoSEQ multiplex PCR, and its TCRdb copy is limited to in-frame clones, with some not included. The sample carries roughly 120,000 clones, roughly 80% recorded once. Sequenced sample: PBMCs. The source is a woman in her 40s in good health and CMV-seropositive. Each CDR3 is given with its conserved first and last residue.

TRBJ2-7	TRBV5-1	CASSSKTGGRGDPNRSYEQYF
TRBJ1-2	TRBV7-2	CASSPGGSSGYTF
TRBJ2-7	TRBV4-1	CASSQEGRPGEQYF
TRBJ2-7	TRBV5-1	CASSLTGPTAEQYF
TRBJ2-5	TRBV19	CASSLGQIPQETQYF
TRBJ1-1	TRBV29-1	CSARQGFTEAFF
TRBJ2-7	TRBV6-1	CASSRAGEYEQYF
TRBJ2-5	TRBV7-9	CASSLLQETQYF
TRBJ2-1	TRBV6-1	CASSESGVRQFF
TRBJ2-5	TRBV21-1	CASSKAASGRAIQETQYF
TRBJ2-3	TRBV29-1	CSVDSGTQYF
TRBJ1-6	TRBV10-3	CAISGGQGNSPLHF